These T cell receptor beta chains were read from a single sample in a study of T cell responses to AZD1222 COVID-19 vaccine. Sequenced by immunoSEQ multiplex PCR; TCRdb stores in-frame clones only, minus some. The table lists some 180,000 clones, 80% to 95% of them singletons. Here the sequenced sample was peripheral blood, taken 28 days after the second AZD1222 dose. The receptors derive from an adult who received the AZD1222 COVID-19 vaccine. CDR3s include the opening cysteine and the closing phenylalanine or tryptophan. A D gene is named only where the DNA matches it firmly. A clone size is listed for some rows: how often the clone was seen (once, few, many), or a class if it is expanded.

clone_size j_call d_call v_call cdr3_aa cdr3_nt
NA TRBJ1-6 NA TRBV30 CAWSVRPGQNSPLHF TGTGCCTGGAGTGTAAGGCCAGGGCAGAATTCACCCCTCCACTTT
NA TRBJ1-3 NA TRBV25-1 CASSELRTSGNTIYF TGTGCCAGCAGTGAATTGCGGACCTCTGGAAACACCATATATTTT
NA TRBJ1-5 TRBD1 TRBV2 CASSGTGNGQPQHF TGTGCCAGCAGCGGGACAGGGAACGGTCAGCCCCAGCATTTT
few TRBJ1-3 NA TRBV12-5 CASGLAEPGNTIYF TGTGCTAGTGGTTTGGCCGAACCGGGAAACACCATATATTTT
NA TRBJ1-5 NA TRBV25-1 CASSGEGAQPQHF TGTGCCAGCAGTGGGGAGGGCGCTCAGCCCCAGCATTTT
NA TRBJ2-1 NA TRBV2 CASTQPGLLPREQFF TGTGCCAGCACTCAACCGGGACTCCTCCCTAGGGAGCAGTTCTTC
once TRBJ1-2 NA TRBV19 CASSSWPGTNYGYTF TGTGCCAGTAGTAGTTGGCCAGGGACCAACTATGGCTACACCTTC
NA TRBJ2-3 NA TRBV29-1 CSVHRGGSTDTQYF TGCAGCGTCCACAGGGGGGGAAGCACAGATACGCAGTATTTT
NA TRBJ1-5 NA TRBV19 CASSLGTTYSNQPQHF TGTGCCAGTAGTCTCGGGACAACGTATAGCAATCAGCCCCAGCATTTT
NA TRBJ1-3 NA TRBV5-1 CASSTTGTVSGNTIYF TGCGCCAGCAGCACGACCGGGACCGTGAGCGGAAACACCATATATTTT
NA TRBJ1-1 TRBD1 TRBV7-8 CASSPPTGRGTEAFF TGTGCCAGCAGCCCACCGACAGGGAGGGGCACTGAAGCTTTCTTT
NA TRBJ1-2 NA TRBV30 CAWSFGSNYGYTF TGTGCCTGGAGTTTCGGATCAAACTATGGCTACACCTTC
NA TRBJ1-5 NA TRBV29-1 CSVEEGAYQPQHF TGCAGCGTTGAAGAGGGGGCTTATCAGCCCCAGCATTTT
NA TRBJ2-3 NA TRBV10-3 CAIASRGTDTQYF TGTGCCATCGCCTCACGGGGCACAGATACGCAGTATTTT
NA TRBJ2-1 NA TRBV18 CASSPRKVDEQFF TGTGCCAGCTCACCACGGAAGGTAGATGAGCAGTTCTTC
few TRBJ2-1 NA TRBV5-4 CASSLGSGSYNEQFF TGTGCCAGCAGCTTGGGGTCCGGCTCCTACAATGAGCAGTTCTTC
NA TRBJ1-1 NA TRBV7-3 CASSRQRDGEAFF TGTGCCAGCAGCCGACAGCGTGACGGTGAAGCTTTCTTT
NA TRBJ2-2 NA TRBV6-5 CASSSRPPGELFF TGTGCCAGCAGTTCACGGCCGCCCGGGGAGCTGTTTTTT
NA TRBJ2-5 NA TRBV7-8 CASSPTQTQYF TGTGCCAGCAGCCCCACGCAGACCCAGTACTTC
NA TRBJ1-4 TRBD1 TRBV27 CASRTGGSEKLFF TGTGCCAGCAGAACAGGGGGAAGCGAAAAACTGTTTTTT
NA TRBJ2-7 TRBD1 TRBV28 CASIGLGQGAYEQYF TGTGCCAGCATCGGGTTGGGACAGGGGGCTTACGAGCAGTACTTC
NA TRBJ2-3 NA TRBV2 CASTRSTDTQYF TGTGCCAGTACACGGTCCACAGATACGCAGTATTTT
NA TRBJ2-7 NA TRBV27 CASSYKVSYEQYF TGTGCCAGCAGTTACAAGGTTTCCTACGAGCAGTACTTC
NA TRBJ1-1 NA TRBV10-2 CASSEFFQNTEAFF TGCGCCAGCAGTGAGTTTTTCCAAAACACTGAAGCTTTCTTT
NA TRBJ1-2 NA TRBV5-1 CASRDSNYGYTF TGCGCCAGCAGGGACAGCAACTATGGCTACACCTTC
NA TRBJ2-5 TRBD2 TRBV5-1 CASSLVLAGGQETQYF TGCGCCAGCAGCTTGGTACTAGCGGGGGGACAAGAGACCCAGTACTTC
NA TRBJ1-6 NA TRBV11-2 CASSPLAGFRNSPLHF TGTGCCAGCAGCCCCCTAGCGGGCTTCAGGAATTCACCCCTCCACTTT
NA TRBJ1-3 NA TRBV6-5 CASRDMRDSGNTIYF TGTGCCAGCCGGGACATGAGGGACTCTGGAAACACCATATATTTT
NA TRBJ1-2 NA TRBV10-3 CAISESKGRWGYTF TGTGCCATCAGTGAGTCGAAGGGGAGATGGGGCTACACCTTC
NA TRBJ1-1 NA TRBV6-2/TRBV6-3 CASSYSMGNGGTEAFF TGTGCCAGCAGTTACTCGATGGGCAATGGGGGCACTGAAGCTTTCTTT
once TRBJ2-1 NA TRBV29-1 CSVDNRDYNEQFF TGCAGCGTGGACAACAGGGACTACAATGAGCAGTTCTTC
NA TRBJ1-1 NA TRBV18 CASSLEMNTEAFF TGTGCCAGCTCACTTGAGATGAACACTGAAGCTTTCTTT
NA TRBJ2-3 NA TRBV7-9 CASSSQVDTQYF TGTGCCAGCAGCTCGCAAGTGGATACGCAGTATTTT
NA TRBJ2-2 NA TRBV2 CASRKELTTTGELFF TGTGCCAGCAGGAAGGAGCTTACTACCACCGGGGAGCTGTTTTTT
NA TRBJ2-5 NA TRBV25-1 CASSDFGRETQYF TGTGCCAGCAGTGACTTTGGTCGCGAGACCCAGTACTTC
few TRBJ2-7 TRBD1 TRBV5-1 CASSFGTGGHYEQYF TGCGCCAGCAGCTTCGGGACAGGGGGTCATTACGAGCAGTACTTC
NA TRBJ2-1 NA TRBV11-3 CASSLYGGYNEQFF TGTGCCAGCAGCTTATACGGGGGCTACAATGAGCAGTTCTTC
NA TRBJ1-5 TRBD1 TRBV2 CASSGTARGNQPQHF TGTGCCAGCAGCGGGACAGCACGGGGCAATCAGCCCCAGCATTTT
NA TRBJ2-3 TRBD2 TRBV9 CASSTPSGGAEDTQYF TGTGCCAGCAGCACCCCTAGCGGGGGGGCCGAAGATACGCAGTATTTT
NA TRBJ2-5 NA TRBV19 CASSTSEGTQETQYF TGTGCCAGTAGTACCTCCGAAGGGACCCAAGAGACCCAGTACTTC
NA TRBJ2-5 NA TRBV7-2 CASSYQGGYQETQYF TGTGCCAGCAGCTATCAGGGAGGTTACCAAGAGACCCAGTACTTC
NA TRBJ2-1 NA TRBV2 CASSVKGPSSYNEQFF TGTGCCAGCAGTGTGAAGGGGCCAAGCTCCTACAATGAGCAGTTCTTC
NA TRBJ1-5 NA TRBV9 CASRPSRVGNQPQHF TGTGCCAGCAGACCTTCCAGGGTCGGAAATCAGCCCCAGCATTTT
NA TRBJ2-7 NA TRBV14 CASSPMGEGYEQYF TGTGCCAGCAGCCCAATGGGGGAAGGGTACGAGCAGTACTTC
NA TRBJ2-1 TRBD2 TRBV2 CATETSGGGNEQFF TGTGCCACCGAGACTAGCGGGGGAGGGAATGAGCAGTTCTTC
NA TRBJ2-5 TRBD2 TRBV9 CASSVAGLAEETQYF TGTGCCAGCAGCGTAGCCGGTCTAGCGGAAGAGACCCAGTACTTC
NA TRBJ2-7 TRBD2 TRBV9 CASSDEGGVLGNEQYF TGTGCCAGCAGCGACGAGGGAGGGGTTCTGGGGAACGAGCAGTACTTC
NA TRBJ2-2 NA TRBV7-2 CASKVQNTGELFF TGTGCCAGCAAGGTCCAGAACACCGGGGAGCTGTTTTTT
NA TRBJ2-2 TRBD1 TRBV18 CASSPRQGDHGELFF TGTGCCAGCTCACCAAGACAGGGGGATCACGGGGAGCTGTTTTTT
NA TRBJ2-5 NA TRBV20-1 CSARGRETQYF TGCAGTGCTAGAGGAAGAGAGACCCAGTACTTC
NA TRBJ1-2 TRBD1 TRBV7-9 CASSLTGQPYGYTF TGTGCCAGCAGCTTAACGGGACAGCCCTATGGCTACACCTTC
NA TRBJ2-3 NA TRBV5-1 CASSWGGTDTQYF TGCGCCAGCAGCTGGGGGGGCACAGATACGCAGTATTTT
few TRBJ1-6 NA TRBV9 CASSVGGQLNSPLHF TGTGCCAGCAGCGTCGGCGGACAGTTAAATTCACCCCTCCACTTT
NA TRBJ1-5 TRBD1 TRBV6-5 CASSAGQGRQPQHF TGTGCCAGCAGCGCGGGACAGGGGAGGCAGCCCCAGCATTTT
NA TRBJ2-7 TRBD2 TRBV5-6 CASSWGLAGVEQYF TGTGCCAGCAGCTGGGGACTAGCGGGAGTCGAGCAGTACTTC
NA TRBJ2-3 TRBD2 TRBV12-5 CASGLASGSADTQYF TGTGCTAGTGGTTTAGCTAGCGGGAGCGCAGATACGCAGTATTTT
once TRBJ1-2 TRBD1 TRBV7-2 CASSFPEGQGGGYTF TGTGCCAGCAGCTTTCCAGAAGGACAGGGAGGTGGCTACACCTTC